This is a list of T cell receptor beta chains from one sample in a study of persistence of HIV-infected CD4 T cells. Assay: immunoSEQ multiplex PCR; the TCRdb copy retains only in-frame clones and omits some. The repertoire holds 40,000 to 55,000 clones, with about 85% as singletons. Their specific antigens are unknown. Sequenced here: CD4+ T cells sorted from PBMCs after roughly 18-hour stimulation, sampled from a patient who received antiretroviral therapy. These receptors originate from an adult woman with HIV who was CMV-seropositive. CDR3s include the opening cysteine and the closing phenylalanine or tryptophan. The order of the fields is D gene, J gene, clone size, V gene, CDR3 DNA, CDR3 protein. D genes are given only for firm matches. Clone size, where shown, is once, few, many, or a class for clones that have expanded.

.,TRBJ1-6,.,TRBV6-1,TGTGCCAGCAGTGAAGGTGGTGATTCACCCCTCCACTTT,CASSEGGDSPLHF
TRBD2,TRBJ2-1,.,TRBV9,TGTGCCAGCAGCGCGCTATCACTAGCGACGCCTCCCAATGAGCAGTTCTTC,CASSALSLATPPNEQFF
TRBD2,TRBJ2-7,.,TRBV5-1,TGCGCCAGCAGCCTCCCCCCTAGCGGGGGTGCTTCCTACGAGCAGTACTTC,CASSLPPSGGASYEQYF
.,TRBJ2-1,.,TRBV19,TGTGCCAGTAGCAAGTACCCCAGCAGGATCTCCTACAATGAGCAGTTCTTC,CASSKYPSRISYNEQFF
.,TRBJ1-2,.,TRBV4-2,TGTGCCAGCAGCCCCCCCGACGGGGCCCTTAACTATGGCTACACCTTC,CASSPPDGALNYGYTF
.,TRBJ2-3,.,TRBV11-1,TGTGCCAGCAGCCCCCTCGTGCAGGGTACGCAGTATTTT,CASSPLVQGTQYF
TRBD1,TRBJ2-5,.,TRBV5-8,TGTGCCAGCAGCCCGGGACAGGGGGCATGGGAGACCCAGTACTTC,CASSPGQGAWETQYF
.,TRBJ1-1,.,TRBV14,TGTGCCAGCAGCCAAGTGCTGGACCAGAACACTGAAGCTTTCTTT,CASSQVLDQNTEAFF
.,TRBJ1-2,once,TRBV19,TGTGCCAGTAGTACCTCGGGACTCCCAGCTAACTATGGCTACACCTTC,CASSTSGLPANYGYTF
TRBD1,TRBJ2-7,.,TRBV5-1,TGCGCCAGCAACCACAGGGGGCCGAGTTACGAGCAGTACTTC,CASNHRGPSYEQYF
.,TRBJ2-7,.,TRBV18,TGTGCCAGCTCACCATCCACAGGGTACTCTTACGAGCAGTACTTC,CASSPSTGYSYEQYF
TRBD2,TRBJ2-3,.,TRBV5-1,TGCGCCAGCAGCTTGGGGGCTAGCGGGGGTTCCCATACGCAGTATTTT,CASSLGASGGSHTQYF
.,TRBJ1-1,.,TRBV7-2,TGTGCCAGCAGCTTACACAGGGTGGGAACTGAAGCTTTCTTT,CASSLHRVGTEAFF
.,TRBJ1-3,.,TRBV6-1,TGTGCCAGCAGTGAAGGGCCAGGGGAAGGTGGAAACACCATATATTTT,CASSEGPGEGGNTIYF
.,TRBJ1-1,.,TRBV7-8,TGTGCCAGCAGCTCCCGGTGGAACACCGCGAACACTGAAGCTTTCTTT,CASSSRWNTANTEAFF
TRBD1,TRBJ1-5,.,TRBV2,TGTGCCAGCGGGACAGCCCGGGGCAATCAGCCCCAGCATTTT,CASGTARGNQPQHF
.,TRBJ2-5,.,TRBV18,TGTGCCAGCTCACCCCCAGGCGCGAGGCAAGAGACCCAGTACTTC,CASSPPGARQETQYF
.,TRBJ2-1,.,TRBV5-6,TGTGCCAGCAGCCCCCCACCGAGACAGAGCTCCTACAATGAGCAGTTCTTC,CASSPPPRQSSYNEQFF
TRBD2,TRBJ2-3,.,TRBV5-1,TGCGCCAGCAGCTTGGGGGGACTAGCGGGAAGTTTGGATACGCAGTATTTT,CASSLGGLAGSLDTQYF
.,TRBJ1-5,.,TRBV5-8,TGTGCCAGCAGCTTGGATACCGGGTGGGGGAATCAGCCCCAGCATTTT,CASSLDTGWGNQPQHF